The 4 T cell receptor beta chains listed next were all sequenced from one sample in a study of CD8 T cells in ankylosing spondylitis. Using its own MiXCR run on the 5' RACE reads, TCRdb lists one record per CDR3 protein. Among about 240,000 distinct CDR3 sequences listed, approximately 9% were seen once. The sample taken for sequencing was blood, either unsorted or a sorted T cell fraction (not recorded which). The receptors stem from a male donor with ankylosing spondylitis or in good health (not recorded which).

This clonotype appeared many times. This chain uses TRBV9 with TRBJ1-1; possible D gene TRBD1, 5 bases. This CDR3 comprises 15 residues. V was cut by 4 bases and J by 1 base, with 14 bases left in between. Germline V CDR1 and CDR2: SGDLS, YYNGEE. The CDR3 loop reads CASSSLGAGNTEAFF. In DNA form, the CDR3 reads TGTGCCAGCAGCTCTCTAGGGGCAGGGAACACTGAAGCTTTCTTT.

Concerning this clonotype itself: With a much larger clone just one base away, this may be a read error. The rearrangement uses TRBV11-2 and TRBJ2-1; 8 nucleotides align to TRBD1. The CDR3 is 15 amino acids. V was pared by 6 bases and J by 2 bases, with 6 bases of the junction left unmatched. Germline assignment: CDR1 SGHAT and CDR2 FQNNGV. The CDR3 coding sequence is TGTGCCAGCAGGCCTGGACAGGGACCCTACAATGAGCAGTTCTTC. This codes for CASRPGQGPYNEQFF.

This clonotype came up many times. CDR3 coding DNA: TGTGCCAGCAGTTTAAATGGGAATCGCGAAAAACTGTTTTTT. Translating gives CASSLNGNREKLFF. The V gene is TRBV12-3 or TRBV12-4, the J gene TRBJ1-4; D unclear. Trimming took 2 bases from V and 8 from J, leaving 12 bases between them. The CDR3 is made up of 14 amino acids.

The chain employs TRBV30 and TRBJ1-3; D gene ambiguous. Germline assignment: CDR1 GTSNPN and CDR2 SVGIG (reference sequence). There are 14 residues in the CDR3. With 2 bases removed from V and 4 bases from J, the gap between germline ends came to 12 bases. This CDR3 reads CAWSKGMGGNTIYF. The CDR3 DNA follows: TGTGCCTGGAGTAAGGGAATGGGGGGAAACACCATATATTTT.